Listed below are T cell receptor beta chains from one sample, sequenced in a study of cytotoxic CD8 clonotypes in ibrutinib-treated CLL. TCRdb's table, derived via immunoSEQ multiplex PCR, lists solely in-frame clones and lacks some. The profile shows over 95,000 clones, roughly 60% of them singletons. Source: PBMCs, taken after 24 months of ibrutinib treatment. These receptors all stem from a human donor with chronic lymphocytic leukemia. CDR3s include the opening cysteine and the closing phenylalanine or tryptophan. D genes are given only for firm matches. For some rows the clone size is stated as once, few or many, or as a class when expanded; others skip it.

cdr3_aa d_call j_call clone_size v_call
CASSTGTSGPTEQYF TRBD2 TRBJ2-7 . TRBV2
CASSATAQETQYF . TRBJ2-5 . TRBV9
CASSFGSGELFF . TRBJ2-2 . TRBV11-3
CASSDQGAYEQYF . TRBJ2-7 . TRBV2
CAWGMRANEKLFF . TRBJ1-4 . TRBV30
CASSPTGEAGNTIYF TRBD1 TRBJ1-3 few TRBV4-2
CASSQAGVQYF . TRBJ2-7 . TRBV4-3
CASSLWGGPVNEQFF . TRBJ2-1 . TRBV5-8
CASTNLAGGLRAKNEQFF TRBD2 TRBJ2-1 . TRBV5-6
CASSKGGFGDSGNTIYF . TRBJ1-3 . TRBV11-3
CASSEMEGGWGETQYF . TRBJ2-5 . TRBV25-1
CASSALGAGGYTF . TRBJ1-2 once TRBV6-1
CSVVGTGVEKLFF TRBD1 TRBJ1-4 . TRBV29-1
CASSSQGVVNQPQHF TRBD1 TRBJ1-5 . TRBV28
CASSPGTARNTGELFF TRBD1 TRBJ2-2 . TRBV2
CAWREGAGANVLTF . TRBJ2-6 . TRBV30
CASSLDLGARGTGELFF . TRBJ2-2 few TRBV11-3
CASRSAAEAFF . TRBJ1-1 . TRBV7-2
CASSLMGAGTDTQYF . TRBJ2-3 . TRBV27
CASRNRGHGSETQYF TRBD1 TRBJ2-5 . TRBV13
CASTVRAGAYTDTQYF . TRBJ2-3 . TRBV19
CATSSVGNYGYTF . TRBJ1-2 . TRBV15
CASSYWPSSGNTIYF . TRBJ1-3 few TRBV6-5
CAWTGFQAADYEQYF . TRBJ2-7 . TRBV30
CASTGQLNSPLHF TRBD1 TRBJ1-6 few TRBV28
CASSSTGGGYTF . TRBJ1-2 . TRBV7-2
CASSLKADYGYTF . TRBJ1-2 . TRBV5-5
CASSHLDRTYNEQFF . TRBJ2-1 . TRBV7-3
CASSRIAGSTYNEQFF TRBD2 TRBJ2-1 . TRBV7-7
CSVGTGEEQYF . TRBJ2-7 few TRBV29-1
CASSPKAPRDLYNEQFF . TRBJ2-1 few TRBV7-8
CASSHGTGETGNTIYF TRBD1 TRBJ1-3 . TRBV5-1
CASSSGPQPQHF . TRBJ1-5 . TRBV7-9
CASSLRRTVRANVLTF . TRBJ2-6 . TRBV5-6
CASSLFRPGGGSSYEQYF TRBD2 TRBJ2-7 few TRBV27
CASTTGANVLTF . TRBJ2-6 . TRBV2
CASSLLGGGSNEQYF . TRBJ2-7 few TRBV28
CASSGRDRGRDGYTF TRBD1 TRBJ1-2 many TRBV7-9
CASSPGLAGARGTDTQYF TRBD2 TRBJ2-3 . TRBV7-2
CSVERGLNTEAFF . TRBJ1-1 . TRBV29-1
CATGDRLNTEAFF TRBD1 TRBJ1-1 . TRBV6-5
CASDRGFREQYF TRBD1 TRBJ2-7 . TRBV6-1
CAIKREPGSPLHF . TRBJ1-6 . TRBV10-3
CASSLLDSEQYF . TRBJ2-7 few TRBV5-1
CAWSVSRYNQPQHF . TRBJ1-5 few TRBV30
CASSSRETQYF . TRBJ2-5 . TRBV28
CASSLFGLRTGELFF . TRBJ2-2 . TRBV28
CASSLGRIRNEKLFF . TRBJ1-4 . TRBV13